The rows below give T cell receptor beta chains drawn from one sample of a study of a mutant IDH1 vaccine in newly diagnosed glioma. The repertoire was sequenced with immunoSEQ multiplex PCR; TCRdb's copy has only in-frame clones and lacks some. The repertoire includes about 63,000 clones, about 86% of them detected once, and approximately 4.5% sits in the top ten. Sample: peripheral blood mononuclear cells (PBMCs), taken from a glioma patient treated with radiotherapy, temozolomide or both. Every receptor here comes from a woman aged 18-35 years with glioma. Some clones in this sample may be carry-over from other donors' samples. CDR3s include the opening cysteine and the closing phenylalanine or tryptophan. A D gene is named only where the DNA matches it firmly.

cdr3_aa cdr3_nt j_call v_call d_call
CASSLDRGPPGEAFF TGTGCCAGCAGCTTAGATAGGGGTCCCCCGGGGGAAGCTTTCTTT TRBJ1-1 TRBV11-2 -
CASSLMGEETQYF TGCGCCAGCAGCTTGATGGGGGAAGAGACCCAGTACTTC TRBJ2-5 TRBV5-1 -
CASSRRLAGVGGANVLTF TGTGCCAGCAGCCGGAGACTAGCGGGAGTAGGTGGGGCCAACGTCCTGACTTTC TRBJ2-6 TRBV5-4 TRBD2
CASSLEAGRAWEQYF TGTGCCAGCAGCTTAGAAGCCGGGAGGGCCTGGGAGCAGTACTTC TRBJ2-7 TRBV11-2 TRBD2
CASSESPGQILKYF TGTGCCAGCAGTGAGTCCCCGGGACAGATATTGAAGTACTTC TRBJ2-7 TRBV2 TRBD1
CASSSSPGTGPFEQYF TGTGCCAGCAGTTCAAGCCCCGGGACAGGACCCTTTGAACAGTACTTC TRBJ2-7 TRBV27 TRBD1
CASSEPSGNTGELFF TGCGCCAGCAGTGAGCCTAGCGGAAACACCGGGGAGCTGTTTTTT TRBJ2-2 TRBV10-1 TRBD2
CSVRRSDNSPLHF TGCAGCGTTCGACGGTCAGATAATTCACCCCTCCACTTT TRBJ1-6 TRBV29-1 -
CASSQDRGSRYGYTF TGTGCCAGCAGCCAAGATCGGGGCAGTCGCTATGGCTACACCTTC TRBJ1-2 TRBV4-2 -
CASSQGSVGGEAFF TGTGCCAGCAGCCAAGGATCAGTGGGAGGGGAAGCTTTCTTT TRBJ1-1 TRBV14 -
CASSTTGAAYEQYF TGTGCCAGCAGCACCACAGGGGCCGCCTACGAGCAGTACTTC TRBJ2-7 TRBV9 TRBD1
CASSPGDGGGANEQYF TGTGCCAGCAGCCCCGGGGACGGCGGGGGGGCCAACGAGCAGTACTTC TRBJ2-7 TRBV5-4 TRBD2
CASSLDSYTEAFF TGTGCCAGCAGTTTGGACAGTTACACTGAAGCTTTCTTT TRBJ1-1 TRBV28 -
CASSFGAGTNEQFF TGTGCCAGCAGCTTCGGTGCCGGGACAAATGAGCAGTTCTTC TRBJ2-1 TRBV5-6 -